These 17 T cell receptor beta chains were sequenced from one sample in a study of spatial heterogeneity in lung cancer. Whole-study results and caveats: Expanded intratumoral alpha and beta TCR counts tracked tumor mutation counts.

Using its own MiXCR run on the 5' RACE reads, TCRdb lists one record per CDR3 protein. The sample carries roughly 5,000 distinct CDR3 sequences, approximately 6.1% recorded once. Antigen specificity for these receptors is unknown. The time point denotes: sample taken at primary tumor resection. Sequencing used lung tumor tissue, obtained at surgery. The origin of the receptors is a female donor with early-stage non-small cell lung cancer.

In its sample, this clonotype is medium-sized (0.01 to 0.1%). This beta chain slipped into a library made for alpha chains as a stray read, so its size is not meaningful. The chain carries TRBV5-1 and TRBJ1-6; 7 bases agree with TRBD1. This CDR3 contains 14 residues. Per germline, CDR1 SGHRS and CDR2 YFSETQ. Trimming at V came to 0 bases and at J to 7 bases, leaving 1 base not matched to a gene. The CDR3 here is CASSLAGQNSPLHF. For the CDR3, the DNA is TGCGCCAGCAGCTTGGCGGGACAGAATTCACCCCTCCACTTT.

This clonotype was recorded many times. For a library built for alpha chains, this beta chain is a stray read; little rests on its size. The V gene is TRBV3-1, the J gene TRBJ2-5, with 10 bases lining up with TRBD1. The CDR3 is 14 amino acids. Germline V gene data show CDR1 as LGHDT and CDR2 as YNNKEL (reference sequence). The J segment lost 2 bases and the V segment lost 4 bases, leaving 1 base of the junction unmatched. DNA of the CDR3: TGTGCCAGCAGCCGGACAGGGGGTCAAGAGACCCAGTACTTC. Translating it yields CASSRTGGQETQYF.

This clonotype showed up many times. Because the library targeted alpha chains, this beta chain is an off-target read whose size means little. CDR3 region: CASSLWLPGPDTQYF. CDR3 coding DNA: TGTGCCAGCAGCTTGTGGCTCCCCGGCCCAGATACGCAGTATTTT. The V and J genes are TRBV7-2 and TRBJ2-3; D is ambiguous. The V gene's germline CDR1 is SGHTA and CDR2 FQGNSA. V was clipped by 3 bases and J by 4 bases, with 14 bases between them. The CDR3 contains 15 residues.

This clonotype was seen a few times. This beta chain appears as a stray read in a library generated for alpha chains; its size is not informative. The rearrangement joins TRBV7-9 to TRBJ2-1; 11 positions agree with TRBD2. CDR3 length equals 17 residues. The germline V gene encodes CDR1 SEHNR and CDR2 FQNEAQ (reference sequence). The ends lost 8 bases at V and 1 base at J; junction bases unmatched: 10. CDR3 residues: CASCSLAGDGSYNEQFF. The CDR3 DNA follows: TGTGCCAGCTGCTCACTAGCGGGAGATGGGTCCTACAATGAGCAGTTCTTC.

As for this clonotype: This beta chain represents an off-target read in a library built for alpha chains; its size is of limited meaning. The rearrangement joins TRBV6-5 to TRBJ2-7; 9 bases line up with TRBD2. The V gene's germline CDR1 is MNHEY and CDR2 SVGAGI. Trimming cost V 0 bases and J 3 bases; bases outside gene matches: 3. This CDR3 is 15 amino acids long. CDR3 bases: TGTGCCAGCAGTTACTCAGGGACTAGCCACTACGAGCAGTACTTC. Encoded protein: CASSYSGTSHYEQYF.

This clonotype was picked up many times. This beta chain is a stray sequence in a library constructed for alpha chains; its clone size is not meaningful. The chain is built from TRBV3-1 and TRBJ1-1; D may be TRBD1 (6 bases). Germline assignment: CDR1 LGHDT and CDR2 YNNKEL (reference sequence). This CDR3 is 12 amino acids long. V dropped 3 bases and J dropped 10 bases, with 12 bases sitting between them. Written as DNA, the CDR3 is TGTGCCAGCAGCCAGCCCCGGGACACAGCTTTCTTT. Its translation: CASSQPRDTAFF.

In this sample, this clonotype turned up a few times. This beta chain was picked up by a library intended for alpha chains and is off target, so its count carries little meaning. The chain links TRBV5-1 to TRBJ2-5, with D unclear. Germline values: CDR1 SGHRS, CDR2 YFSETQ. The V end was cut by 4 bases, the J end by 5 bases, with 6 bases between. This CDR3 contains 11 residues. CDR3 nucleotides: TGCGCCAGCAGCCTGCGGGAGACCCAGTACTTC. Its translation: CASSLRETQYF.

This clonotype was seen ten or more times. This beta chain is a stray read from a library made for alpha chains; its abundance is not meaningful. The V gene is TRBV5-1, the J gene TRBJ1-4; no clear D. The CDR3 is 14 amino acids. Germline CDR1 reads SGHRS; CDR2 reads YFSETQ. Trimming took 2 bases from V and 4 from J, leaving 9 bases between them. The CDR3 DNA sequence: TGCGCCAGCAGCTTATGGGCGGGTAATGAAAAACTGTTTTTT. Translated, it gives CASSLWAGNEKLFF.

This clonotype came up many times. A library prepared for alpha chains yielded this beta chain as an off-target read; its size is of little meaning. The chain is built from TRBV3-1 and TRBJ2-2, with D possibly matching TRBD1 (6 bases). CDR1 is LGHDT, CDR2 YNNKEL, per germline (reference sequence). V shed 1 base and J shed 3 bases, with 9 bases lying between them. There are 15 residues in the CDR3. The CDR3 protein is CASSQVSGDTGELFF. CDR3 DNA: TGTGCCAGCAGCCAAGTGTCAGGGGACACCGGGGAGCTGTTTTTT.

Many counts were recorded for this clonotype. This beta chain is a stray read from a library made for alpha chains; its abundance is not meaningful. This chain joins TRBV5-4 and TRBJ2-2, with unresolved D. The CDR3 has 14 residues. In germline, CDR1 is SGHNT, CDR2 YYREEE (reference sequence). The V gene lost 0 bases and the J gene lost 4 bases, with 7 bases spanning the gap. CDR3 loop: CASSLGRSTGELFF. In nucleotides, the CDR3 is TGTGCCAGCAGCTTGGGCAGAAGCACCGGGGAGCTGTTTTTT.

This clonotype was found many times. This beta chain was picked up by a library intended for alpha chains and is off target, so its count carries little meaning. The chain uses TRBV19 and TRBJ1-1; the match to TRBD1 covers 10 bases. The germline V gene has CDR1 LNHDA and CDR2 SQIVND (reference sequence). V lost 9 bases to trimming and J lost 5 bases; unmatched junction nucleotides: 21. CDR3 length: 18 amino acids. The CDR3 sequence: CASTSRKGQGSAGTEAFF. Written as DNA, the CDR3 is TGTGCCAGCACCTCCCGGAAGGGACAGGGGTCGGCGGGAACTGAAGCTTTCTTT. Full variable domain (rest looked up from reference TRBV19 and TRBJ1-1): DGGITQSPKYLFRKEGQNVTLSCEQNLNHDAMYWYRQDPGQGLRLIYYSQIVNDFQKGDIAEGYSVSREKKESFPLTVTSAQKNPTAFYLCASTSRKGQGSAGTEAFFGQGTRLTVV.

This clonotype was counted between two and nine times. With the library built for alpha chains, this beta chain is off target and its frequency is not meaningful. CDR3 loop: CASSSLGLDEQFF. CDR3 coding DNA: TGTGCCAGCAGCTCGCTGGGCCTAGATGAGCAGTTCTTC. This chain joins TRBV7-8 and TRBJ2-1, with D hard to call. The CDR3 is 13 residues long. Germline values: CDR1 SGHVS, CDR2 FQNEAQ. V was trimmed by 4 bases and J by 8 bases, leaving 12 bases between them.

In regard to this clonotype: Possible read error: a much larger clone is one base away. Since the library was made to target alpha chains, this beta chain is a stray read and its abundance is not meaningful. The chain employs TRBV28 and TRBJ1-4, with D possibly being TRBD1 (5 bases). There are 12 residues in the CDR3. Germline V gene data show CDR1 as MDHEN and CDR2 as SYDVKM. V was trimmed by 7 bases and J by 10 bases, leaving 13 bases between them. In nucleotides, the CDR3 is TGTGCCAGCAAAGGGGTTGGGCCAAAACTGTTTTTT. Protein: CASKGVGPKLFF.

About this clonotype itself: With the library built for alpha chains, this beta chain is off target and its frequency is not meaningful. This chain uses TRBV9 with TRBJ1-4; 7 bases agree with TRBD1. The CDR3 is 15 amino acids. CDR1 and CDR2 from the germline V gene are SGDLS and YYNGEE. The J segment lost 8 bases and the V segment lost 4 bases, leaving 11 bases of the junction unmatched. The CDR3 sequence is CASSIEPTGTEKLFF. The CDR3 DNA reads as TGTGCCAGCAGCATCGAACCGACAGGGACCGAAAAACTGTTTTTT.

Many counts were recorded for this clonotype. This beta chain came through as a stray read in a library set up for alpha chains, and its size says little. The rearrangement uses TRBV12-3 or TRBV12-4 and TRBJ1-5; 7 nucleotides align to TRBD1. With 6 bases clipped from V and 0 bases from J, the junction kept 2 bases outside the gene matches. The CDR3 spans 14 residues. This CDR3 reads CASRGQYSNQPQHF. The CDR3 nucleotides read TGTGCCAGCAGGGGACAGTATAGCAATCAGCCCCAGCATTTT.

This clonotype was detected ten times or more. Little can be read into the size of this beta chain, an off-target read in a library designed for alpha chains. V is TRBV7-9 and J is TRBJ2-7; D gene ambiguous. Germline-derived CDR1 and CDR2 are SEHNR and FQNEAQ (reference sequence). V shed 6 bases and J shed 2 bases, with 14 bases lying between them. The CDR3 runs to 14 residues. The DNA for the CDR3 is TGTGCCAGCAGTACAAATGGGAAACCCTACGAGCAGTACTTC. It encodes CASSTNGKPYEQYF.

Ten or more counts support this clonotype. As an off-target read in a library built for alpha chains, this beta chain has a frequency of little significance. This chain uses TRBV4-1 with TRBJ2-7; D perhaps matches TRBD1 (6 bases). Germline values: CDR1 MGHRA, CDR2 YSYEKL. V lost 0 bases and J lost 0, with 9 bases in between. The CDR3 consists of 15 residues. This CDR3 is CASSQEEQGSYEQYF. Here the CDR3 DNA reads TGCGCCAGCAGCCAAGAAGAACAGGGCTCCTACGAGCAGTACTTC.